A selection of T cell receptor beta chains follows, all from one sample in a study of blood T cell repertoires in COVID-19. Produced via immunoSEQ multiplex PCR; TCRdb's table is partial and in-frame only. The sample includes some 130,000 clones, roughly 88% seen only once; the top ten take less than 4.5%. Sequencing was done on a sample of PBMCs or T cells enriched from blood (not recorded which). These receptors were obtained from a man aged 45-60 years who had recovered from COVID-19. Each CDR3 is given with its conserved first and last residue. Each record gives: V gene, clone size, CDR3 protein. The size field is filled for only some rows; it gives once, few, many or a size class.

TRBV16 | . | CASSPPGQGKNSPLHF
TRBV11-2 | . | CASSLVGGRAEQFF
TRBV7-2 | . | CASSLDTGLRELFF
TRBV7-6 | . | CASSLTLGVGGTQYF
TRBV9 | . | CASSAPGTGVYNEQFF
TRBV28 | . | CASSFGGRITEAFF
TRBV30 | . | CAWSVLSEAFF
TRBV19 | . | CASSIHGVEKLFF
TRBV18 | . | CASSLSPIPNTEAFF
TRBV3-1/TRBV3-2 | . | CASSQGQYTWETQYF
TRBV2 | . | CASRKQSSGTYEQYF
TRBV6-5 | . | CASSARGTYEQYF
TRBV5-1 | once | CASSLTGGAGNTIYF
TRBV19 | . | CASRTGGPNYGYTF
TRBV5-1 | . | CASRTGDNEKLFF
TRBV11-3 | . | CASSFSVFGETQYF
TRBV28 | once | CATYDPNYGYTF
TRBV6-2/TRBV6-3 | . | CASSEWDRGTVNQPQHF
TRBV6-4 | . | CASSDSASGGGTDTQYF
TRBV28 | . | CASSSHGRDPFYGYTF
TRBV7-2 | . | CASSIDGGAPEAFF
TRBV7-2 | . | CASSLDSAPLHF
TRBV18 | . | CASSVDRSSTEAFF
TRBV5-1 | . | CASSLASGEETQYF
TRBV7-6 | few | CASSLAGGSYEQYF
TRBV6-9 | . | CASNRRQVLPDTQYF
TRBV28 | . | CASSQTGTSSYEQYF
TRBV6-5 | . | CASSSTGGLNEKLFF
TRBV5-1 | . | CASSLGGQSNTGELFF
TRBV28 | . | CASSLEGQGYGYTF